This T cell receptor beta chain originates from a study of cytomegalovirus exposure and HLA in healthy donors. Overall study: An early data release held tens of millions of unique TCRs from HLA-typed donors.

The V gene end was trimmed by 0 bases and the J gene end by 2 bases; junction bases not matched to a gene: 16. Germline CDR1 and CDR2: SGHKS and YYEKEE (reference sequence). This CDR3 comprises 20 residues. As to this clone: The target antigen is unknown.

PCR used 60 Vbeta primers and 13 Jbeta primers. TCRdb keeps only in-frame clones here, not all; method: immunoSEQ multiplex PCR. The sample lists roughly 140,000 clones, around 80% occurring once. Points from the study as a whole: Immune exposure information available was restricted to CMV serostatus.

Sequenced sample: PBMCs. This clonotype was obtained from a man aged 25 to 45 in good health and CMV-seropositive. The chain recombines TRBV5-5 with TRBJ2-2; 7 bases fit TRBD2. The CDR3 DNA reads as TGTGCCAGCAGCTTGGAGGGCCTAGCGGCCGATACCCTTAACACCGGGGAGCTGTTTTTT. It encodes CASSLEGLAADTLNTGELFF.